Listed here are 10 T cell receptor beta chains from one sample, sequenced in a study of T cells in Graves' hyperthyroidism and ophthalmopathy. There were TCR beta CDR3 regions amplified from RNA transcripts. TCR CDR3 regions were first amplified by RT-PCR with HTBI primers. TCRdb analysed the multiplex PCR reads with MiXCR anew, one entry per CDR3 protein. Of 380,000 or so distinct CDR3 sequences listed, approximately 20% are singletons. The sequenced sample was blood. All receptors derive from a woman younger than 30 with Graves' hyperthyroidism.

The V and J genes are TRBV12-3 or TRBV12-4 and TRBJ2-5; the match to TRBD1 covers 7 bases. The trim removed 6 bases at V and 1 base at J, leaving 5 bases unmatched. The CDR3 contains 14 residues. The CDR3 loop reads CASSSGQFQETQYF. In DNA, the CDR3 is TGTGCCAGCAGCTCGGGACAGTTCCAAGAGACCCAGTACTTC.

In this sample, this clonotype turned up many times. This rearrangement joins TRBV12-3 or TRBV12-4 to TRBJ1-1, with 8 bases that match TRBD1. The CDR3 consists of 18 residues. J was trimmed by 3 bases and V by 5 bases; bases with no gene match: 17. The CDR3 sequence: CASSPAGTGLPLDTEAFF. DNA for the CDR3: TGTGCCAGCAGTCCCGCCGGGACAGGACTACCCCTGGACACTGAAGCTTTCTTT.

This sequence joins TRBV6-1 and TRBJ1-2; TRBD1 agrees at 7 bases. The CDR3 runs 15 residues. Germline loops: CDR1 MNHNS, CDR2 SASEGT. V was clipped by 6 bases and J by 3 bases; unmatched bases: 10. This CDR3 is CASRSQGRRDYGYTF. CDR3 coding DNA: TGTGCCAGCAGATCACAGGGGCGGCGGGACTATGGCTACACCTTC.

About this clonotype itself: A much larger clonotype is one base distant, so this may be a read error. The rearrangement uses TRBV25-1 and TRBJ1-1; D remains ambiguous. The germline V gene has CDR1 MGHDK and CDR2 SYGVNS. CDR3 length equals 16 residues. The CDR3: CASINKGSRDNTEACF. The CDR3, as DNA: TGTGCCAGCATTAACAAGGGCTCGAGGGATAACACTGAAGCTTGCTTT. The full variable domain, completed using reference TRBV25-1 and TRBJ1-1, is EADIYQTPRYLVIGTGKKITLECSQTMGHDKMYWYQQDPGMELHLIHYSYGVNSTEKGDLSSESTVSRIRTEHFPLTLESARPSHTSQYLCASINKGSRDNTEACFGQGTRLTVV.

The chain combines TRBV7-2 with TRBJ2-7, with a tentative D call TRBD1 (6 bases). CDR1 SGHTA and CDR2 FQGNSA come from the germline V gene. V dropped 5 bases and J dropped 1 base, with 15 bases sitting between them. CDR3 size: 15 residues. The chain's CDR3 is CASSAGQPPSYEQYF. Here the CDR3 DNA reads TGTGCCAGCAGCGCCGGACAGCCTCCTTCCTACGAGCAGTACTTC. Together with reference TRBV7-2 and TRBJ2-7, the CDR3 gives the full variable domain: GAGVSQSPSNKVTEKGKDVELRCDPISGHTALYWYRQSLGQGLEFLIYFQGNSAPDKSGLPSDRFSAERTGGSVSTLTIQRTQQEDSAVYLCASSAGQPPSYEQYFGPGTRLTVT.

On this clonotype: Since the CDR3 does not end with the conserved phenylalanine or tryptophan, this likely comes from a read error. V usage is TRBV7-3 and J usage is TRBJ1-1; a weak D match, TRBD1 (6 bases). This CDR3 spans 13 amino acids. The V end was cut by 6 bases, the J end by 1 base, with 9 bases between. The germline gives CDR1 SGHTA, CDR2 FQGTGA. CDR3 in amino acids: CASRLQGNTEAFY. The CDR3 DNA reads TGTGCCAGCAGATTACAGGGGAACACTGAAGCTTTCTAT.

This clonotype came up many times. The rearrangement joins TRBV27 to TRBJ2-4, with D possibly being TRBD2 (5 bases). V was pared by 3 bases and J by 14 bases, with 17 bases between. There are 13 residues in the CDR3. Germline CDR1 and CDR2: MNHEY and SMNVEV (reference sequence). In nucleotides, the CDR3 is TGTGCCAGCAGTTTTGGGAGCGCCACCTTAGAGTACTTC. It encodes CASSFGSATLEYF.

The chain has TRBV12-3 or TRBV12-4 and TRBJ2-7; 10 nucleotides agree with TRBD2. This CDR3 is 14 amino acids long. V shed 2 bases, J shed 3 bases, and the junction held 1 base outside the gene matches. The CDR3 DNA follows: TGTGCCAGCAGTTTAATAGCGGGAGGCTACGAGCAGTACTTC. The encoded protein is CASSLIAGGYEQYF.

The chain couples TRBV20-1 to TRBJ1-5; D uncertain. CDR3 length: 14 amino acids. Germline V CDR1 and CDR2: DFQATT, SNEGSKA (reference sequence). The V end was cut by 2 bases, the J end by 1 base, with 9 bases between. The CDR3 loop reads CSARIGWSNQPQHF. The CDR3 nucleotides read TGCAGTGCTAGAATAGGGTGGAGCAATCAGCCCCAGCATTTT.

This clonotype was counted many times. J is TRBJ2-4 and V is TRBV7-2, with a weak D call TRBD1 (5 bases). V was clipped by 4 bases and J by 6 bases, with 10 bases between them. The CDR3 covers 13 residues. Per the germline V gene, CDR1 is SGHTA and CDR2 is FQGNSA. The CDR3 DNA sequence: TGTGCCAGCAGCTACGATCAGGGAAACATTCAGTACTTC. This encodes CASSYDQGNIQYF.